This T cell receptor (beta chain) was sequenced in a study of blood T cell repertoires in COVID-19. Study details: T cells, B-cell-depleted T cells, or PBMCs supplied cDNA or gDNA.

The CDR3 covers 13 residues. With V trimmed by 7 bases and J by 7 bases, 7 bases remained unmatched. Cohorts were based on clinical histories the participants reported. Method: immunoSEQ multiplex PCR; TCRdb's copy keeps in-frame clones and lacks some. The data show about 330,000 clones, over 75% seen once. The sequence was collected from a woman aged 30 to 39 who had recovered from COVID-19. Source material: PBMCs or T cells enriched from blood (not recorded which). This chain connects TRBV12-3 or TRBV12-4 to TRBJ2-1; 7 bases line up with TRBD1. The CDR3 region is CASTFDRANEQFF. In DNA, the CDR3 is TGTGCCAGCACCTTCGACAGGGCAAATGAGCAGTTCTTC.